These 7 T cell receptor beta chains share one sample of origin, sequenced in a study of beta chain features in type 1 diabetes listed by TCRdb under 2018. Study-level results and caveats: In all four CD4+ subsets, TCRB CDR3 length was moderately but significantly shorter in type 1 diabetes patients.

The antigens of these receptors remain unknown. Library preparation was by the immunoSEQ multiplex PCR assay. All of the isolated RNA was reverse transcribed with the High Capacity cDNA Reverse Transcription Kit, so expressed TCRB transcripts were sequenced. TCRdb obtained this table from immuneACCESS and retained in-frame rearrangements with V and J assigned. These tables miss some clones; where compared with another copy, unresolved V genes account for less than half of the shortfall, and the remainder is unexplained. The sample data list about 160,000 clones, and around 8% of these were observed just once. The biggest ten clones account for more than 0.75% of the sample. Sample: central memory CD4+ T cells from blood. These receptors were taken from a woman in her thirties or forties with type 1 diabetes.

The chain employs TRBV25-1 and TRBJ2-3; D might be TRBD1 (6 bases). The CDR3 is 12 residues long. The germline V and J ends were trimmed by 5 bases and 8 bases, with 11 bases remaining between them. Germline V gene data show CDR1 as MGHDK and CDR2 as SYGVNS. CDR3 amino acids: CASSYTGTTQYF. The CDR3 nucleotides read TGTGCCAGCAGTTATACAGGGACTACGCAGTATTTT.

This clone was picked up a small number of times. The rearrangement joins TRBV30 to TRBJ2-3; D is unresolved. V gave up 2 bases and J gave up 0 bases, with 9 bases separating them. This CDR3 region has 14 residues. The V gene's germline CDR1 is GTSNPN and CDR2 SVGIG (reference sequence). CDR3 nucleotides: TGTGCCTGGAGTCTAGAACGGAGCACAGATACGCAGTATTTT. It is translated as CAWSLERSTDTQYF.

This clone was seen repeatedly, ten times or more. This sequence joins TRBV9 and TRBJ1-5; no clear D gene. The CDR3 extends over 14 amino acids. Trimming took 0 bases from V and 4 from J, leaving 8 bases between them. Germline V lookup: CDR1 SGDLS, CDR2 YYNGEE. This CDR3 is CASSVGARNQPQHF. The CDR3 nucleotides read TGTGCCAGCAGCGTAGGTGCCAGGAATCAGCCCCAGCATTTT.

CDR3 bases: TGTGCCAGCTCACCAGGGCAGGCAGGCACTGAAGCTTTCTTT. Its protein is CASSPGQAGTEAFF. This chain connects TRBV18 to TRBJ1-1; D gene uncertain. This CDR3 comprises 14 residues. Germline assignment: CDR1 KGHSH and CDR2 LQKENI. V was shortened by 2 bases and J by 4 bases, with 11 bases between the two germline ends.

The chain recombines TRBV7-2 with TRBJ2-3; 12 bases are a match to TRBD2. The CDR3 runs to 15 residues. Per germline, CDR1 SGHTA and CDR2 FQGNSA. With 8 bases clipped from V and 2 bases from J, the junction kept 5 bases outside the gene matches. DNA of the CDR3: TGTGCCAGCTCTAGCGGGAGGGCGATCACAGATACGCAGTATTTT. Protein sequence: CASSSGRAITDTQYF. Full variable domain (outside the CDR3, taken from reference TRBV7-2 and TRBJ2-3): GAGVSQSPSNKVTEKGKDVELRCDPISGHTALYWYRQSLGQGLEFLIYFQGNSAPDKSGLPSDRFSAERTGGSVSTLTIQRTQQEDSAVYLCASSSGRAITDTQYFGPGTRLTVL.

V gene TRBV7-3 combines with J gene TRBJ1-1; D is undetermined. The CDR3 is 13 amino acids. CDR1 SGHTA and CDR2 FQGTGA come from the germline V gene. V lost 5 bases to trimming and J lost 3 bases, with 10 bases between them. The CDR3 bases are TGTGCCAGCAGCCCAAACGGGTACACTGAAGCTTTCTTT. Encoded protein: CASSPNGYTEAFF.

This clone turned up a few times. The rearrangement links TRBV18 to TRBJ2-1; TRBD2 is a possible D gene (6 bases). Per germline, CDR1 KGHSH and CDR2 LQKENI. This CDR3 contains 13 residues. Trimming stripped 3 bases from V and 5 bases from J, with 8 bases between. CDR3 coding DNA: TGTGCCAGCTCACCTCGACTAGACAATGAGCAGTTCTTC. Translated, it gives CASSPRLDNEQFF.